The present T cell receptor beta chain was sequenced within a study of T cell repertoires in cytomegalovirus infection. Overall study: Newly reported HLA-C-restricted and thoroughly characterized HLA-B-restricted CMV epitopes were employed.

This clonotype was observed a few times. The target antigen is unknown. MiXCR, run by TCRdb on the reads, gives a single entry per CDR3 protein. The sample lists approximately 1,000,000 distinct CDR3 sequences, 25% to 40% seen once, with 10% to 15% in the top ten. Study-wide points: It was HLA-C-restricted CMV-specific TCR beta clonotypes that dominated the response ex vivo.

CDR1 is SNHLY and CDR2 is FYNNEI in the germline V gene. Trimming removed 5 bases from V and 3 bases from J, with 15 bases in between. This CDR3 contains 15 residues. The V gene is TRBV2, the J gene TRBJ2-3; D might be TRBD1 or TRBD2, each matching 5 bases. This TCR was recovered from a human donor in good health (CMV status not recorded). Some clones in this sample may be carry-over from other donors' samples. The material sequenced was cultured CD8+ T cells from PBMCs, taken from culture after CMV antigen stimulation. This CDR3 reads CASSWESGRTDTQYF. Here the CDR3 DNA reads TGTGCCAGCAGTTGGGAGTCAGGGAGAACAGATACGCAGTATTTT. The full variable domain, in which reference TRBV2 and TRBJ2-3 provide the parts outside the CDR3, is EPEVTQTPSHQVTQMGQEVILRCVPISNHLYFYWYRQILGQKVEFLVSFYNNEISEKSEIFDDQFSVERPDGSNFTLKIRSTKLEDSAMYFCASSWESGRTDTQYFGPGTRLTVL.